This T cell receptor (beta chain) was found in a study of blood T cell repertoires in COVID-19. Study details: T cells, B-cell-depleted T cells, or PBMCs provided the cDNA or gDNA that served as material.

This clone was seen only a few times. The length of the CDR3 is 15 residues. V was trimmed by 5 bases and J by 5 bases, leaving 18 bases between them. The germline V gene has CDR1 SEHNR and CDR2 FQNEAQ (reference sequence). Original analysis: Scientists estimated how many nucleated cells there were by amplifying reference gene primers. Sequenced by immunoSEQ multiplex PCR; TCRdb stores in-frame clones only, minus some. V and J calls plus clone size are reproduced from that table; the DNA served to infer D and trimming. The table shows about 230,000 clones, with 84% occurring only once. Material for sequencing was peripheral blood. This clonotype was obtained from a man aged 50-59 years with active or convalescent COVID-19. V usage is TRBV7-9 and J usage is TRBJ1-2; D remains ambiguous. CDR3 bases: TGTGCCAGCAGCCCTTCCGCGGCTTTTCGTTATGGCTACACCTTC. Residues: CASSPSAAFRYGYTF.